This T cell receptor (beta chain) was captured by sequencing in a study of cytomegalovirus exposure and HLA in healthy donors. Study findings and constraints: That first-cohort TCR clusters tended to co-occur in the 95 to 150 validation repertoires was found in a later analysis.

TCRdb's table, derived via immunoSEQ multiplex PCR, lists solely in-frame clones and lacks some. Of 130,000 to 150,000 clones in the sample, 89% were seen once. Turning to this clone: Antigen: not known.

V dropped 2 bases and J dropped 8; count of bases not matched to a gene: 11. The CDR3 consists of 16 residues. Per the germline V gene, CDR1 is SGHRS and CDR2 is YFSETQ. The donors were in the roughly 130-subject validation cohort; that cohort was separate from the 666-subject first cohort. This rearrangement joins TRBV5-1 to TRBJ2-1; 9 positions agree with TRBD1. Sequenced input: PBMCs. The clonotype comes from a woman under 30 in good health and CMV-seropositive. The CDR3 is CASSFRQGVNSDEQFF. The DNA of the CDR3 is TGCGCCAGCAGCTTCAGACAGGGGGTGAATTCGGATGAGCAGTTCTTC. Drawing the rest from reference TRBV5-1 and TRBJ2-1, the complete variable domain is KAGVTQTPRYLIKTRGQQVTLSCSPISGHRSVSWYQQTPGQGLQFLFEYFSETQRNKGNFPGRFSGRQFSNSRSEMNVSTLELGDSALYLCASSFRQGVNSDEQFFGPGTRLTVL.